This TCR beta chain was captured by sequencing in a study of shared clonotypes between healthy human individuals. This CDR3 comprises 16 residues. The V and J ends lost 4 bases and 0 bases respectively, with 16 bases between them. Per germline, CDR1 SGHRS and CDR2 YFSETQ. The sorted-subset replicate PCRs were given around 200 ng DNA, which is about 30,000 T cell genomes. Profiled with immunoSEQ multiplex PCR; TCRdb holds only in-frame clones, not every one. This repertoire shows some 980,000 clones, over 75% found once; its top ten account for about 1.5%. The sequence came from a man aged 18-30 years in good health. The chain is built from TRBV5-1 and TRBJ1-1; D gene uncertain. The sequenced material came from memory CD4+ T cells sorted from blood. Regarding subset: CD45RA-negative fraction. The CDR3 spells CASSINNQAMNTEAFF. The CDR3 DNA reads as TGCGCCAGCAGCATAAACAATCAAGCTATGAACACTGAAGCTTTCTTT. Full variable domain (rest looked up from reference TRBV5-1 and TRBJ1-1): KAGVTQTPRYLIKTRGQQVTLSCSPISGHRSVSWYQQTPGQGLQFLFEYFSETQRNKGNFPGRFSGRQFSNSRSEMNVSTLELGDSALYLCASSINNQAMNTEAFFGQGTRLTVV.